One and the same sample provided the 8 T cell receptor beta chains below, sequenced in a study of cytomegalovirus exposure and HLA in healthy donors. PCR involved 60 Vbeta and 13 Jbeta primers. Clones were read by immunoSEQ multiplex PCR, and TCRdb kept only the in-frame ones, dropping some. The sample has fewer than 150,000 clones, roughly four fifths seen once. Sample: PBMCs. The source is a man in his fifties in good health and CMV-seropositive.

This clone was found once. CDR3 region: CASSHYGQAYNEQFF. CDR3 nucleotides: TGTGCCAGCAGCCATTATGGACAGGCCTACAATGAGCAGTTCTTC. V gene TRBV6-5 combines with J gene TRBJ2-1; 7 bases match TRBD1. The ends lost 6 bases at V and 2 bases at J; junction bases unmatched: 7. The CDR3 runs to 15 residues. Germline V gene sequence: CDR1 MNHEY, CDR2 SVGAGI.

The rearrangement links TRBV15 to TRBJ2-7; 9 nucleotides match TRBD1. Germline V gene sequence: CDR1 LNHNV, CDR2 YYDKDF (reference sequence). V was pared by 4 bases and J by 4 bases, with 8 bases of the junction left unmatched. The CDR3 runs 15 residues. The chain's CDR3 is CATSTSGQGEYEQYF. The CDR3 DNA reads TGTGCCACCAGCACTTCGGGACAGGGTGAATACGAGCAGTACTTC.

The chain uses TRBV9 and TRBJ1-1; 7 positions match TRBD1. The CDR3 is made up of 17 amino acids. V lost 1 base and J lost 4; bases outside the gene matches: 13. Germline CDR1 reads SGDLS; CDR2 reads YYNGEE. The CDR3 region is CASSVSAGQGVATEAFF. In nucleotides, the CDR3 is TGTGCCAGCAGCGTATCGGCCGGCCAGGGGGTGGCCACTGAAGCTTTCTTT.

The chain couples TRBV19 to TRBJ2-6, with 9 bases that match TRBD2. With V trimmed by 3 bases and J by 1 base, 7 bases remained unmatched. The CDR3 has 18 residues. Germline CDR1 LNHDA, CDR2 SQIVND (reference sequence). CDR3 nucleotides: TGTGCCAGTAGTATCGTAGCGGGAGTAAGTTCTGGGGCCAACGTCCTGACTTTC. Its protein product is CASSIVAGVSSGANVLTF.

The V and J genes are TRBV21-1 and TRBJ1-2. TRBV21-1 corresponds to a pseudogene. This CDR3 contains 15 residues. The chain's CDR3 is CASSNRTAEVTGYTF. CDR3 in DNA: TGTGCCAGCAGCAACCGGACGGCGGAGGTGACCGGCTACACCTTC.

The chain combines TRBV6-5 with TRBJ2-2; TRBD2 aligns across 7 bases. Per the germline V gene, CDR1 is MNHEY and CDR2 is SVGAGI. This CDR3 has 15 residues. Losses at the gene ends were 2 bases for V and 7 bases for J; bases not matched to a gene: 7. CDR3 in DNA: TGTGCCAGCAGTTACAGCGGGGCCTCTGGCGGGGAGCTGTTTTTT. Residues: CASSYSGASGGELFF.

This clone was seen only once. The chain employs TRBV6-1 and TRBJ1-2, with D tentatively TRBD1 (6 bases). V lost 7 bases and J lost 8, with 23 bases in between. Germline lookup yields CDR1 MNHNS and CDR2 SASEGT. The CDR3 consists of 15 residues. The CDR3 sequence: CASTRSRTGNGGYTF. The CDR3 nucleotides are TGTGCCAGCACCCGAAGTCGTACAGGGAATGGCGGCTACACCTTC.

The chain joins TRBV5-1 to TRBJ1-1; TRBD1 matches 7 bases. The CDR3 loop spans 18 amino acids. Germline CDR1 SGHRS, CDR2 YFSETQ. V was clipped by 4 bases and J by 2 bases; unmatched bases: 17. Here the CDR3 reads CASSLRSVAGQTNTEAFF. In nucleotides, the CDR3 is TGCGCCAGCAGCCTGAGGTCGGTGGCGGGACAGACCAACACTGAAGCTTTCTTT.